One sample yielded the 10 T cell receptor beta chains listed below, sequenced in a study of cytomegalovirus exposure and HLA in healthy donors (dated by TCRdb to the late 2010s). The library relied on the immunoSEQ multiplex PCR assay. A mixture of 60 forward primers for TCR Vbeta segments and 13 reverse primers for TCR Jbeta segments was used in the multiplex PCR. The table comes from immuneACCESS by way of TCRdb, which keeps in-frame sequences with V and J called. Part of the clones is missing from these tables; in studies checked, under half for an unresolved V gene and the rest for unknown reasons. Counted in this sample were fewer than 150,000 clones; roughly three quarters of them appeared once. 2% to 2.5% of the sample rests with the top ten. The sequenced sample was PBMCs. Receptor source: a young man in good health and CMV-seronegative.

CDR3 DNA sequence: TGTGCCAGTAGTATAGGGGGCTCGGATCAGCCCCAGCATTTT. Protein sequence: CASSIGGSDQPQHF. V gene TRBV19 combines with J gene TRBJ1-5; maybe TRBD1 (5 bases). The CDR3 sequence is 14 residues long. The germline V and J ends were trimmed by 1 base and 5 bases, with 9 bases remaining between them. CDR1 is LNHDA and CDR2 is SQIVND in the germline V gene (reference sequence).

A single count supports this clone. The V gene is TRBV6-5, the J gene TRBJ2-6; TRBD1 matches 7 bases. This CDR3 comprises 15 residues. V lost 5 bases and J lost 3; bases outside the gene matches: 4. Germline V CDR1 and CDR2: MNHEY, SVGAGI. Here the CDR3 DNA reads TGTGCCAGCAGTCCCCGGACAGGTGGGGCCAACGTCCTGACTTTC. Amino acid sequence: CASSPRTGGANVLTF.

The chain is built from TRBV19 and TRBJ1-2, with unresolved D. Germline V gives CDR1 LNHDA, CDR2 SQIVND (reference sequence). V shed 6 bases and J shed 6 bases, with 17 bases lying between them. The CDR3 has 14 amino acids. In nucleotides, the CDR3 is TGTGCCAGTAGGGGCCTCCCCGACATAAATGGCTACACCTTC. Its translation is CASRGLPDINGYTF.

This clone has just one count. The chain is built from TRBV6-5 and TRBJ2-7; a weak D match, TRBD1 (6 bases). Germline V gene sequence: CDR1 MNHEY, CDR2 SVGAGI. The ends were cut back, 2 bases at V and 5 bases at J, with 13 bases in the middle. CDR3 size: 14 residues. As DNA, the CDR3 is TGTGCCAGCAGTTACGATAGCAGGGGCCACGAGCAGTACTTC. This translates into CASSYDSRGHEQYF.

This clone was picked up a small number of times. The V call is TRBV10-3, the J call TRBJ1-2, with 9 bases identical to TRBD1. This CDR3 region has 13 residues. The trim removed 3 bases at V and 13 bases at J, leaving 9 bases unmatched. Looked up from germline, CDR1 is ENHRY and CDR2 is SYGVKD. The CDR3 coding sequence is TGTGCCATCAGTGAATTGGGACAGGGATTGGCCACCTTC. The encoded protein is CAISELGQGLATF.

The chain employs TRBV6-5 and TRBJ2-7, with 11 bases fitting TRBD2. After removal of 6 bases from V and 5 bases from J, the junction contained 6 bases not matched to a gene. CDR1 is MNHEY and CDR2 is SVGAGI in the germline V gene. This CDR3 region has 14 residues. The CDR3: CASRRSGRANEQYF. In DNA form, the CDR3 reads TGTGCCAGCAGACGTAGCGGGAGGGCAAACGAGCAGTACTTC.

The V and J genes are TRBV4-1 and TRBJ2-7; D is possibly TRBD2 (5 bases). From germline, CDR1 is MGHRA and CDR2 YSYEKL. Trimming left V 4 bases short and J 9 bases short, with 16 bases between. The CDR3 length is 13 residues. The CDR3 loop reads CASSPLDPAAQYF. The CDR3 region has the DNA TGCGCCAGCAGCCCCCTGGACCCAGCGGCGCAGTACTTC.

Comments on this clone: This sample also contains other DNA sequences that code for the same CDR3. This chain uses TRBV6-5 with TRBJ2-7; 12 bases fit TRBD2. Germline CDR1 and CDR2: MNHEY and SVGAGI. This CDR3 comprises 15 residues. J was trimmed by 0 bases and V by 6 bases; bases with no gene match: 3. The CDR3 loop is CASSLTSGSSYEQYF. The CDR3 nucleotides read TGTGCCAGCAGCTTGACTAGCGGGAGCTCCTACGAGCAGTACTTC.

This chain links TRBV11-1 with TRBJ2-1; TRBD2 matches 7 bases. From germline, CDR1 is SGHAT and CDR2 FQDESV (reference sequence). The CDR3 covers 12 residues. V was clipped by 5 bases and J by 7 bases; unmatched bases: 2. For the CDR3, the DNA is TGTGCCAGCAGCCACGGGAGGAATGAGCAGTTCTTC. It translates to CASSHGRNEQFF.

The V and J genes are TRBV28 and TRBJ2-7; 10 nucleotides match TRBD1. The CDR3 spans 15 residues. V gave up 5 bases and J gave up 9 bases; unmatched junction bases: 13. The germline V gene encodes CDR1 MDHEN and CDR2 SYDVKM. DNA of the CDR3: TGTGCCAGCAGTCACCGGACAGGGGGGATTACCGGGCAGTACTTC. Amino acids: CASSHRTGGITGQYF.